The sequence of this T cell receptor (beta chain) was determined in a study of memory CD4+ T cells and cytomegalovirus serostatus. The overall study: Donors were healthy Belgian adults, under 10 CMV seropositive and 20 to 30 seronegative.

Single viable CD3+CD4+CD8-CD45RO+ cells were sorted as the memory CD4+ T cells. In the original processing: After removing out-of-frame reads, over 2 million distinct TCRbeta sequences remained. TCRdb's copy holds only in-frame clones and misses some; the assay was immunoSEQ multiplex PCR. That table furnishes V, J and clone size, whereas the DNA furnished D and trimming. The profile shows tens of thousands of clones, 76% of them singletons. The receptor was isolated from an adult in good health and CMV-seronegative. Sequencing was done on a sample of memory CD4+ T cells from blood.

The DNA for the CDR3 is TGCGCCAGCAGCTTAACAGGGGTCACTGAAGCTTTCTTT. This encodes CASSLTGVTEAFF. V and J are TRBV5-1 and TRBJ1-1; 7 bases fit TRBD1. Losses at the gene ends were 2 bases for V and 4 bases for J; bases not matched to a gene: 2. The CDR3 has 13 amino acids. The germline V gene has CDR1 SGHRS and CDR2 YFSETQ.